The 2 T cell receptor beta chains below all came from one sample that was sequenced in a study of metastatic and nonmetastatic thyroid tumors. All patients were treatment-naive before thyroid surgery. MiXCR reprocessed the PCR reads for TCRdb. This table holds 15,000 to 20,000 clones, 30% to 40% found once. Sequencing was done on a sample of tumor tissue. Receptors were obtained from a male donor with papillary thyroid cancer or a benign thyroid nodule (not recorded which). Some clones in this sample may be carry-over from other donors' samples.

This clone was counted ten times or more. This sequence may be a read error, since a much larger clone differs from it by one base. The chain is built from TRBV6-1 and TRBJ2-2, with D uncertain. In germline, CDR1 is MNHNS, CDR2 SASEGT. The CDR3 spans 14 residues. DNA of the CDR3: TGTGCCAGCAGTCGCGACGGAAACACCTGGGAGCTGTTTTTT. Translating it yields CASSRDGNTWELFF.

The CDR3 nucleotides are TGCGCCAGCAGCTCGTCAGGGGGAGGCACAGATACGCAGTATTTT. Its translation is CASSSSGGGTDTQYF. The chain combines TRBV5-1 with TRBJ2-3, with 7 bases identical to TRBD1. CDR1 and CDR2 (germline): SGHRS, YFSETQ. After removal of 3 bases from V and 1 base from J, the junction contained 5 bases not matched to a gene. This CDR3 is built from 15 residues.